This passage covers 13 T cell receptor beta chains from one sample sequenced in a study of T cells in Graves' hyperthyroidism and ophthalmopathy. TCR beta CDR3 region amplification was performed from RNA transcripts. Initially, a first-round RT-PCR of the TCR CDR3 employed the HTBI primer set. TCRdb re-derived calls from the multiplex PCR reads in MiXCR, one entry per CDR3 protein. The sample yields around 700,000 distinct CDR3 sequences, roughly a third seen once. Sample: blood. Source of these receptors: a woman aged 40 to 50 with Graves' hyperthyroidism.

In its sample, this clonotype was seen a few times. This chain links TRBV7-2 with TRBJ2-5, with 12 positions matching TRBD2. Unmatched junction bases numbered 7, after V lost 3 bases and J lost 5 bases. This CDR3 comprises 16 residues. The germline CDR1 and CDR2 sequences are SGHTA and FQGNSA. The CDR3 coding sequence is TGTGCCAGCAGCTTGGGACTAGCGGGTTCAATGGAGACCCAGTACTTC. Amino acid sequence: CASSLGLAGSMETQYF.

This clonotype was seen repeatedly, ten times or more. The rearrangement joins TRBV15 to TRBJ1-1; D call uncertain. Trimming removed 4 bases from V and 1 base from J, with 7 bases in between. The CDR3 length is 13 residues. Germline CDR1 reads LNHNV; CDR2 reads YYDKDF (reference sequence). This chain's CDR3 is CATSTSTNTEAFF. CDR3 DNA sequence: TGTGCCACCAGCACGTCTACGAACACTGAAGCTTTCTTT.

About this clonotype itself: A much bigger clone sits one base away, suggesting this may be a read error. This sequence joins TRBV2 and TRBJ1-6; D is perhaps TRBD1 (5 bases). Germline values: CDR1 SNHLY, CDR2 FYNNEI. The CDR3 has 14 amino acids. CDR3 DNA sequence: TGTGCCGGCAGCCGGGGACGGGGACCTTCACCCCTCCACTTT. It is translated as CAGSRGRGPSPLHF.

This chain joins TRBV20-1 and TRBJ1-6; 7 positions agree with TRBD1. J gave up 5 bases and V 1 base, and 8 bases lay outside the gene matches. The length of the CDR3 is 16 residues. The germline V gene has CDR1 DFQATT and CDR2 SNEGSKA (reference sequence). The CDR3 spells CSARALTGLHNSPLHF. The CDR3 DNA follows: TGCAGTGCTAGAGCCCTGACAGGGCTACATAATTCACCCCTCCACTTT.

This clonotype was recorded many times. CDR3 in amino acids: CASSPNEDYGYTF. CDR3 bases: TGTGCCAGCAGCCCAAACGAAGACTATGGCTACACCTTC. The chain recombines TRBV7-3 with TRBJ1-2; D not resolved. Germline V CDR1 and CDR2: SGHTA, FQGTGA. The CDR3 consists of 13 residues. Trimming removed 5 bases from V and 3 bases from J, with 10 bases in between.

In its sample, this clonotype was seen a few times. This sequence joins TRBV27 and TRBJ1-5, with TRBD1 as a possible D gene (5 bases). Germline CDR1 is MNHEY and CDR2 is SMNVEV (reference sequence). Trimming removed 3 bases at V and 5 bases at J, with 11 bases between. This CDR3 contains 14 residues. CDR3 residues: CASSFQGFDQPQHF. The DNA of the CDR3 is TGTGCCAGCAGTTTCCAGGGATTCGATCAGCCCCAGCATTTT.

The chain employs TRBV2 and TRBJ1-5; TRBD1 might be the D (5 bases). The V gene's germline CDR1 is SNHLY and CDR2 FYNNEI. The germline V and J ends were trimmed by 0 bases and 5 bases, with 29 bases remaining between them. The CDR3 is 21 amino acids. The CDR3 protein is CASSEALWGTTGNKNYQPQHF. In DNA, the CDR3 is TGTGCCAGCAGTGAAGCGCTCTGGGGCACAACGGGGAATAAGAACTATCAGCCCCAGCATTTT.

This clonotype was seen ten or more times. The chain couples TRBV10-2 to TRBJ1-1; D not certain. Between the trimmed V and J ends, which lost 0 bases and 7 bases, there was a span of 6 bases. The CDR3 runs 12 residues. Germline assignment: CDR1 WSHSY and CDR2 SAAADI. CDR3 coding DNA: TGCGCCAGCAGTGAGTCCCGAGGTGAAGCTTTCTTT. It yields the protein CASSESRGEAFF.

This clonotype was counted many times. The chain recombines TRBV12-3 or TRBV12-4 with TRBJ1-3; D may be TRBD1 (5 bases). The length of the CDR3 is 15 residues. V was trimmed by 10 bases and J by 0 bases, leaving 16 bases between them. DNA of the CDR3: TGTGCCACCCTAGCGGGGCCTTACTCTGGAAACACCATATATTTT. Amino acid sequence: CATLAGPYSGNTIYF.

The chain employs TRBV7-9 and TRBJ2-5; D uncertain. The CDR3 sequence is 14 residues long. CDR1 and CDR2 from the germline V gene are SEHNR and FQNEAQ (reference sequence). The ends were cut back, 1 base at V and 1 base at J, with 7 bases in the middle. CDR3 protein: CASSLGNPQETQYF. The CDR3 bases are TGTGCCAGCAGCTTAGGAAACCCCCAAGAGACCCAGTACTTC.

This chain joins TRBV6-5 and TRBJ2-7; possibly TRBD1 for D (6 bases). The CDR3 contains 15 residues. Germline V gene lookup returns CDR1 MNHEY and CDR2 SVGAGI. V lost 0 bases and J lost 9, with 18 bases in between. CDR3 nucleotide sequence: TGTGCCAGCAGTTACTCGACTCCCGGGGACAATACGCAGTACTTC. Encoded protein: CASSYSTPGDNTQYF.

This clonotype has ten or more counts. This chain connects TRBV9 to TRBJ1-2; TRBD1 agrees at 9 bases. This CDR3 is built from 15 residues. In germline, CDR1 is SGDLS, CDR2 YYNGEE. V shed 0 bases and J 4 bases; nucleotides not matched to a gene: 4. The CDR3 DNA reads as TGTGCCAGCAGCGTAGCTTCGACAGGGGGCTATGGCTACACCTTC. It specifies CASSVASTGGYGYTF.

V is TRBV10-3 and J is TRBJ1-2; 11 nucleotides line up with TRBD1. The CDR3 is 15 amino acids. J was trimmed by 9 bases and V by 2 bases; bases with no gene match: 8. Germline V gene lookup returns CDR1 ENHRY and CDR2 SYGVKD. The CDR3 sequence: CAISEKVDRGRSYTF. The CDR3 coding sequence is TGTGCCATCAGTGAGAAAGTGGACAGGGGGCGTAGCTACACCTTC.